This is a list of T cell receptor beta chains from one sample in a study of T-cell reconstitution after alpha-beta-depleted transplantation in children. MiXCR, applied by TCRdb to the PCR reads, yields one record per CDR3 protein. The sample shows 700,000 to 950,000 distinct CDR3 sequences, roughly 16% of them seen only once. This material consisted of PBMCs, mostly from graft donor cells, taken 360 days after TCRalphabeta/CD19-depleted stem cell transplant. The receptors derive from a male patient younger than 18 who had a stem cell transplant for acute lymphoblastic leukemia, so the T cells may come from the graft donor. Both conserved end residues are part of each CDR3. Fields, in order: V gene, CDR3 length, CDR3 protein.

TRBV20-1,14,CSAADRANTDTQYF
TRBV12-3/TRBV12-4,14,CASSLRGWGETQYF
TRBV5-1,16,CASSPGLGQVLYEQYF
TRBV15,14,CATSAGLVSYEQYF
TRBV20-1,14,CSADTPGGAGEAFF
TRBV20-1,15,CSARDASGTYNEQFF
TRBV20-1,14,CSAGPGARGNTIYF
TRBV4-2,17,CASSRLGQGSTKNIQYF
TRBV3-1,15,CASSDLSGSSYEQYF
TRBV3-1,11,CASSQETTQYF
TRBV25-1,15,CASSEYEGGTDTQYF
TRBV29-1,12,CSVQGWNTEAFF
TRBV13,15,CASSLGGRASNEQFF
TRBV12-3/TRBV12-4,16,CASRTNRDRVSDTQYF
TRBV29-1,15,CSVEGGTPTTDTQYF
TRBV6-5,19,CASSYSGSRVAGVGGELFF
TRBV4-1,18,CASSNRQGARAGDTEAFF
TRBV20-1,15,CSAKAAGRITDTQYF
TRBV5-6,16,CASSFEGQGISYEQYF
TRBV6-5,14,CATRLQGARDTQYF
TRBV12-5,13,CASSRDPPYEQYF
TRBV7-6,19,CASSLVLVNLISSGNTIYF
TRBV5-1,16,CASSLVSGTERSPLHF
TRBV6-1,14,CASRSRPSTDTQYF
TRBV29-1,13,CSVEGRTKNIQYF
TRBV12-3/TRBV12-4,16,CASSSRGQGTQETQYF
TRBV12-3/TRBV12-4,14,CASSLRHSNYGYTF
TRBV20-1,13,CSAAAGTGYGYTF
TRBV4-1,16,CASSQSGLAGEVPQYF
TRBV12-3/TRBV12-4,14,CASAPGTGGRGYTF
TRBV29-1,14,CSVETGDQSYEQYF
TRBV5-1,14,CASRTTGSTDTQYF
TRBV27,16,CASSLFIGSRTDTQYF
TRBV3-1,16,CASSRSQGTIGNTIYF
TRBV12-3/TRBV12-4,15,CASSLVAHLNQPQHF
TRBV9,17,CASSLTGPSVGTDTQYF
TRBV6-6,13,CASSYEGLDQQYF
TRBV6-5,15,CASSYRTSGAYEQYF
TRBV5-6,15,CASSLTRVNNQPQHF
TRBV21-1,15,CASSARDRGRGEAFF
TRBV5-1,15,CASRETRDVNYGYTF
TRBV7-2,16,CASSFSWAGPGLAQYF